These 16 T cell receptor beta chains were sequenced from one sample in a study of spatial heterogeneity in lung cancer. Study observations and caveats: Counts that tracked tumor mutation counts were those of expanded intratumoral alpha and beta TCRs.

TCRdb itself ran the 5' RACE reads through MiXCR, one entry per CDR3 protein. The sample lists 16,000 or so distinct CDR3 sequences; approximately 6.9% were seen once. Time point given: sample taken at primary tumor resection. For these receptors, no antigen is known. Here the sequenced sample was lung tumor tissue, taken at surgery. These receptors all come from a female donor with early-stage non-small cell lung cancer.

For this clonotype: Because the library targeted alpha chains, this beta chain is an off-target read whose size means little. The rearrangement uses TRBV20-1 and TRBJ2-1; 9 bases are a match to TRBD2. The germline CDR1 and CDR2 sequences are DFQATT and SNEGSKA (reference sequence). The V segment lost 4 bases and the J segment 0 bases; nucleotides outside the gene matches: 7. The CDR3 has 16 residues. The chain's CDR3 is CSAIALAGNSYNEQFF. The CDR3 nucleotides are TGCAGTGCTATAGCTCTAGCGGGGAACTCCTACAATGAGCAGTTCTTC.

This clonotype has ten or more counts. Found in a library prepared for alpha chains, this beta chain is an off-target read, and its abundance has little meaning. The chain combines TRBV6-2 or TRBV6-3 with TRBJ2-7; 8 positions match TRBD1. Unmatched junction bases numbered 4, after V lost 7 bases and J lost 5 bases. Germline CDR1 MNHEY, CDR2 SVGEGT. The CDR3 loop spans 12 amino acids. CDR3 loop: CASKDRVNEQYF. The CDR3 bases are TGTGCCAGCAAGGACAGGGTCAACGAGCAGTACTTC.

For this clonotype: This beta chain is off target for a library built for alpha chains, so its abundance means little. The V gene is TRBV30, the J gene TRBJ1-1; a weak D match, TRBD1 (6 bases). V shed 2 bases and J shed 11 bases, with 12 bases lying between them. The CDR3 extends over 11 amino acids. Germline assignment: CDR1 GTSNPN and CDR2 SVGIG (reference sequence). CDR3 loop: CAWSQGPLAFF. For the CDR3, the DNA is TGTGCCTGGAGTCAGGGGCCTTTGGCTTTCTTT.

This clonotype has a count of ten or more. This beta chain was picked up by a library intended for alpha chains and is off target, so its count carries little meaning. V usage is TRBV3-1 and J usage is TRBJ1-2, with 12 bases fitting TRBD1. V was clipped by 3 bases and J by 3 bases; unmatched bases: 2. Germline values: CDR1 LGHDT, CDR2 YNNKEL (reference sequence). The CDR3 contains 15 residues. The CDR3 sequence: CASSQGTGGDYGYTF. The CDR3 DNA reads as TGTGCCAGCAGCCAGGGGACAGGGGGCGACTATGGCTACACCTTC.

This clonotype was picked up many times. A library made for alpha chains picked up this beta chain off target, so its size means little. The chain has TRBV30 and TRBJ1-2; 7 bases are shared with TRBD1. V lost 5 bases, J lost 5 bases, and 2 bases stayed unmatched. The CDR3 is 11 residues long. Germline-derived CDR1 and CDR2 are GTSNPN and SVGIG (reference sequence). The CDR3 coding sequence is TGTGCCTGGGGACAGGAGTATGGCTACACCTTC. It is translated as CAWGQEYGYTF.

This clonotype has at least ten counts. Within a library made for alpha chains, this beta chain is off target, and its count is uninformative. The rearrangement uses TRBV28 and TRBJ1-4; a weak D match, TRBD1 (6 bases). The CDR3 contains 15 residues. Trimming shortened V by 2 bases and J by 10 bases, and 17 bases separated the two germline ends. Germline assignment: CDR1 MDHEN and CDR2 SYDVKM. The DNA of the CDR3 is TGTGCCAGCAGTTTACTGGGACAAGAGAGGGGAAAACTGTTTTTT. Translating gives CASSLLGQERGKLFF.

This clonotype was counted many times. The size of this beta chain means little, since it is a stray read in a library made for alpha chains. The rearrangement links TRBV6-6 to TRBJ2-3; 7 positions agree with TRBD1. Germline V CDR1 and CDR2: MNHNY, SVGAGI (reference sequence). Trimming cost V 3 bases and J 5 bases; bases outside gene matches: 5. This CDR3 has 14 residues. CDR3 sequence: CASSYDRAGDTQYF. For the CDR3, the DNA is TGTGCCAGCAGTTATGACAGGGCCGGAGATACGCAGTATTTT.

This clonotype was recorded at least ten times. This beta chain is off target for a library built for alpha chains, so its abundance means little. This chain joins TRBV7-2 and TRBJ1-3; no definite D call. In germline, CDR1 is SGHTA, CDR2 FQGNSA. The V end was cut by 5 bases, the J end by 4 bases, with 12 bases between. This CDR3 is built from 14 residues. The chain's CDR3 is CASSARIHGNTIYF. The CDR3 nucleotides read TGTGCCAGCAGCGCAAGGATTCACGGAAACACCATATATTTT.

Many counts were recorded for this clonotype. This beta chain is off target for a library built for alpha chains, so its abundance means little. This CDR3 is CASSLELAGGDNEQFF. The CDR3, as DNA: TGTGCCAGCAGTTTAGAACTAGCGGGGGGCGACAATGAGCAGTTCTTC. The rearrangement joins TRBV12-3 or TRBV12-4 to TRBJ2-1; 12 bases are shared with TRBD2. The CDR3 runs 16 residues. V gave up 1 base and J gave up 5 bases; unmatched junction bases: 3.

This clonotype was detected many times. This beta chain lies outside the target of a library built for alpha chains; its clone size means little. The chain uses TRBV4-2 and TRBJ1-3, with D tentatively TRBD1 (6 bases). From germline, CDR1 is LGHNA and CDR2 YNFKEQ. This CDR3 has 16 residues. Trimming removed 1 base from V and 2 bases from J, with 12 bases in between. In DNA, the CDR3 is TGTGCCAGCAGCCAAGGGCCCGGGGGGCCTGGAAACACCATATATTTT. Translating gives CASSQGPGGPGNTIYF.

This clonotype was counted a single time. Possible read error: a much larger clone is one base away. Little can be read into the size of this beta chain, an off-target read in a library designed for alpha chains. V gene TRBV19 combines with J gene TRBJ2-3; D not resolved. Germline V gives CDR1 LNHDA, CDR2 SQIVND (reference sequence). This CDR3 has 13 amino acids. Written as DNA, the CDR3 is TGTGCCAGTTGTATAGGGCACACAGATACGCAGTATTTT. Its translation is CASCIGHTDTQYF.

This clonotype was seen ten or more times. In a library made to pick up alpha chains, this beta chain is a stray read with a size that means little. This chain links TRBV5-1 with TRBJ2-3; no reliable D call. Trimming left V 7 bases short and J 5 bases short, with 8 bases between. Germline values: CDR1 SGHRS, CDR2 YFSETQ. This CDR3 region has 11 residues. The chain's CDR3 is CASALGDTQYF. The DNA for the CDR3 is TGCGCCAGCGCTTTAGGAGATACGCAGTATTTT.

Ten or more counts support this clonotype. This beta chain is a stray sequence in a library constructed for alpha chains; its clone size is not meaningful. The chain couples TRBV12-3 or TRBV12-4 to TRBJ2-7; possible D gene TRBD2, 6 bases. The CDR3 spans 15 residues. V was shortened by 5 bases and J by 2 bases, with 16 bases between the two germline ends. The CDR3 region has the DNA TGTGCCAGCAGTGCGACTAGGTCGGTCCCCTACGAGCAGTACTTC. Protein: CASSATRSVPYEQYF.

This clonotype was seen at least ten times. This beta chain is an unintended read in a library built for alpha chains; its size means little. The rearrangement links TRBV7-2 to TRBJ2-7; 7 bases map to TRBD1. The CDR3 is 17 amino acids. V lost 4 bases to trimming and J lost 0 bases; unmatched junction nucleotides: 12. The V gene's germline CDR1 is SGHTA and CDR2 FQGNSA. The chain's CDR3 is CASSSRLPGQSSYEQYF. The CDR3 region has the DNA TGTGCCAGCAGCTCCAGGCTACCGGGACAGAGCTCCTACGAGCAGTACTTC.

By frequency in the sample, this clonotype is large. This beta chain is an unintended read in a library built for alpha chains; its size means little. CDR3 loop: CASSPDRASSGNTIYF. The DNA of the CDR3 is TGTGCCAGCAGCCCGGACAGGGCGAGCTCTGGAAACACCATATATTTT. V gene TRBV7-2 combines with J gene TRBJ1-3; 8 nucleotides agree with TRBD1. This CDR3 region has 16 residues. Trimming cost V 5 bases and J 0 bases; bases outside gene matches: 6. Per the germline V gene, CDR1 is SGHTA and CDR2 is FQGNSA.

This clonotype was seen many times. The library was designed around alpha chains, so this beta chain is a stray read whose abundance carries little weight. CDR3 nucleotide sequence: TGTGCCAGCAGTTTTGAGCGTCGGCAGTACTTC. This codes for CASSFERRQYF. This rearrangement joins TRBV12-3 or TRBV12-4 to TRBJ2-7; D not certain. V was clipped by 3 bases and J by 9 bases, with 9 bases between them. This CDR3 spans 11 amino acids.